The following is a TCR beta chain sequence with its context. Its antigen is still unknown. No much larger clonotype is one base removed from it; base qualities were not supplied. This specimen belongs to a study of blood T cell repertoires in COVID-19 (dated by TCRdb to 2020 to 2022). With respect to the entire study: Samples from collaborators originated in the United States, Italy and Spain and spanned both the acute and convalescent phases of COVID-19. Sample metadata almost always included a de-identified subject ID, COVID-19 status, age in years and sex. Where HLA class I and class II types were available, the types were taken from metadata supplied by the sample provider, not from assay-based typing. Subjects who had been exposed to COVID-19, were actively infected with it, or had recovered from it provided the deeply sampled blood TCRbeta repertoires that made up the dataset. The prospective study material was composed of cDNA or gDNA derived from T cells, B-cell-depleted T cells, or PBMCs. Samples came from the ongoing ImmuneRACE study (first 160 participants) plus 1,254 subjects from 6 global collaborators. The repertoires were released in a freely available public database intended as a resource for research on the immune response to SARS-CoV-2. What the research found in general, with its limitations: The quantity of clinical and demographic metadata differed by source and by participant and was supplied without curation.

The immunoSEQ Assay, a bias-controlled multiplex PCR, was used to amplify TCRbeta CDR3 regions from genomic DNA. The authors' pipeline ran thus. The number of nucleated cells in each sample was estimated by amplification of reference gene primers within the assay. Sequence reads were collapsed and filtered to measure the absolute abundance of every unique TCRbeta CDR3 rearrangement. For each sample, productive Simpson clonality was calculated as the square root of Simpson's diversity index over productive rearrangements. Here the immuneACCESS table is served through TCRdb, limited to in-frame sequences with V and J called. Missing clones are a known gap in these copies; in checked studies unresolved V genes cover under half, and the rest lacks a known reason. The V and J calls and clone size come from that table; D and trimming were worked out from the DNA. This sample is represented by about 130,000 clones; roughly 91% of them were singletons. The top ten clones comprise under 3% of the sample.

The germline V end is reduced by 4 bases and the J end by 4 bases; junction bases left unmatched: 9. Including the terminal cysteine and phenylalanine, the CDR3 comprises 15 residues. The DNA shown is the 45-base CDR3, in frame from base 1. The germline V gene sets CDR1 to SNHLY and CDR2 to FYNNEI. The collaborating institutions used their own protocols to collect whole blood in K2EDTA tubes. Collaborator samples were shipped for TCRbeta analysis as frozen whole blood, isolated PBMCs, or DNA extracted from either sample type. Sequencing was carried out using peripheral blood. The V and J segments used are TRBV2 and TRBJ2-7, with 8 bases aligning to TRBD2. The TCR sequence derives from a man in his 60s with active or convalescent COVID-19. In nucleotide form, the sequence is TGTGCCAGCAGTGTTCAACGCGGACTAGCTTACGAGCAGTACTTC. This translates into CASSVQRGLAYEQYF. With the portions outside the CDR3 filled from the reference TRBV2 and TRBJ2-7 genes, the complete variable region becomes EPEVTQTPSHQVTQMGQEVILRCVPISNHLYFYWYRQILGQKVEFLVSFYNNEISEKSEIFDDQFSVERPDGSNFTLKIRSTKLEDSAMYFCASSVQRGLAYEQYFGPGTRLTVT.